What follows are 29 T cell receptor beta chains derived from one specimen sequenced in a study of T-cell reconstitution after alpha-beta-depleted transplantation in children. Unique molecular identifiers featured in how the TCRbeta library was prepared. TCRdb passed the PCR reads through MiXCR, listing each CDR3 protein once. The table includes about 500,000 distinct CDR3 sequences, approximately 32% detected once. This material consisted of PBMCs from the stem cell graft donor, taken from the stem cell graft. These receptors all come from a human donor who donated a stem cell graft to a child with aplastic anemia.

A few counts support this clonotype. The V and J genes are TRBV20-1 and TRBJ1-2; a weak D match, TRBD1 (6 bases). This CDR3 is built from 14 residues. V lost 0 bases and J lost 4, with 12 bases in between. In germline, CDR1 is DFQATT, CDR2 SNEGSKA (reference sequence). Here the CDR3 DNA reads TGCAGTGCTAGAGATAGAGGGGGTCGCTATGGCTACACCTTC. This translates into CSARDRGGRYGYTF.

This clonotype was seen only once. The V call is TRBV6-2 or TRBV6-3, the J call TRBJ1-3, with 7 bases identical to TRBD1. Unmatched junction bases numbered 9, after V lost 7 bases and J lost 0 bases. The CDR3 loop spans 16 amino acids. The germline V gene encodes CDR1 MNHEY and CDR2 SVGEGT. The CDR3 DNA follows: TGTGCCAGCACGGACTTCAGGGGGAACTCTGGAAACACCATATATTTT. Encoded protein: CASTDFRGNSGNTIYF.

V is TRBV4-3 and J is TRBJ2-2; 7 bases agree with TRBD2. This CDR3 is built from 16 residues. CDR1 and CDR2 (germline): LGHNA, YSLEER. The ends lost 0 bases at V and 6 bases at J; junction bases unmatched: 7. CDR3 coding DNA: TGCGCCAGCAGCCAAGATCGCGGGAGTAGAGCCGGGGAGCTGTTTTTT. Translation gives CASSQDRGSRAGELFF.

This clonotype was detected a few times. The V call is TRBV5-1, the J call TRBJ2-5; TRBD1 or TRBD2 may be the D gene (5 bases each). The CDR3 has 13 residues. CDR1 is SGHRS, CDR2 YFSETQ, per germline. V was clipped by 4 bases and J by 2 bases, with 9 bases between them. CDR3 sequence reads: CASSREGQETQYF. As DNA, the CDR3 is TGCGCCAGCAGCCGCGAGGGGCAAGAGACCCAGTACTTC.

In its sample, this clonotype was seen a few times. The gene calls are TRBV29-1 and TRBJ1-1, with no clear D. Germline assignment: CDR1 SQVTM and CDR2 ANQGSEA. This CDR3 is built from 15 residues. V was clipped by 3 bases and J by 1 base, with 15 bases between them. The chain's CDR3 is CSVDKEGITNTEAFF. Written as DNA, the CDR3 is TGCAGCGTTGATAAGGAGGGAATTACGAACACTGAAGCTTTCTTT. Drawing the rest from reference TRBV29-1 and TRBJ1-1, the complete variable domain is SAVISQKPSRDICQRGTSLTIQCQVDSQVTMMFWYRQQPGQSLTLIATANQGSEATYESGFVIDKFPISRPNLTFSTLTVSNMSPEDSSIYLCSVDKEGITNTEAFFGQGTRLTVV.

This rearrangement joins TRBV7-2 to TRBJ2-7, with D tentatively TRBD1 or TRBD2 (5 bases each). Germline V gene lookup returns CDR1 SGHTA and CDR2 FQGNSA. The CDR3 length is 15 residues. The germline V and J ends were trimmed by 1 base and 0 bases, with 10 bases remaining between them. The CDR3: CASSLGSGRSYEQYV. CDR3 DNA sequence: TGTGCCAGCAGCTTAGGTTCGGGGCGCTCCTACGAGCAGTACGTC.

The V call is TRBV29-1, the J call TRBJ2-1; D possibly uses TRBD1 or TRBD2 (5 bases each). Trimming stripped 7 bases from V and 6 bases from J, with 19 bases between. Germline V gene sequence: CDR1 SQVTM, CDR2 ANQGSEA. The CDR3 length is 14 residues. In DNA, the CDR3 is TGCAGCGGTGGTAGGGACCAGTGGTCCAATGAGCAGTTCTTC. Residues: CSGGRDQWSNEQFF.

The V and J genes are TRBV7-2 and TRBJ2-1; a weak D match, TRBD2 (6 bases). Germline values: CDR1 SGHTA, CDR2 FQGNSA. The CDR3 loop spans 15 amino acids. Between the trimmed V and J ends, which lost 1 base and 6 bases, there was a span of 13 bases. The CDR3: CASSLVGGRSNEQFF. The CDR3 nucleotides read TGTGCCAGCAGCTTAGTAGGAGGGAGAAGCAATGAGCAGTTCTTC. Looking up the rest from reference TRBV7-2 and TRBJ2-1 gives the full variable domain: GAGVSQSPSNKVTEKGKDVELRCDPISGHTALYWYRQSLGQGLEFLIYFQGNSAPDKSGLPSDRFSAERTGGSVSTLTIQRTQQEDSAVYLCASSLVGGRSNEQFFGPGTRLTVL.

The chain combines TRBV6-1 with TRBJ1-3; D remains ambiguous. The V end was cut by 4 bases, the J end by 0 bases, with 7 bases between. This CDR3 is 14 amino acids long. Per the germline V gene, CDR1 is MNHNS and CDR2 is SASEGT. The CDR3 region is CASSAIPSGNTIYF. CDR3 DNA: TGTGCCAGCAGTGCGATACCCTCTGGAAACACCATATATTTT.

The V gene is TRBV12-3 or TRBV12-4, the J gene TRBJ1-5, with a possible D match to TRBD1 (5 bases). V shed 3 bases and J shed 4 bases, with 10 bases lying between them. This CDR3 contains 14 residues. The CDR3 DNA follows: TGTGCCAGCAGTTTCCAGGGAACTAATCAGCCCCAGCATTTT. Its protein is CASSFQGTNQPQHF.

The chain uses TRBV4-1 and TRBJ2-7; TRBD2 is a possible D gene (5 bases). The V end was cut by 6 bases, the J end by 4 bases, with 10 bases between. The CDR3 spans 12 residues. The V gene's germline CDR1 is MGHRA and CDR2 YSYEKL. In DNA, the CDR3 is TGCGCCAGCAGGAGGGAAAGATACGAGCAGTACGTC. This gives the protein CASRRERYEQYV.

The rearrangement joins TRBV5-4 to TRBJ2-7; the D is unclear. The V gene's germline CDR1 is SGHNT and CDR2 YYREEE (reference sequence). The CDR3 has 11 residues. The germline V and J ends were trimmed by 5 bases and 3 bases, with 6 bases remaining between them. CDR3 sequence reads: CASSWGYEQYF. In DNA, the CDR3 is TGTGCCAGCAGTTGGGGCTACGAGCAGTACTTC. The variable domain in full, with the rest retrieved from reference TRBV5-4 and TRBJ2-7, is ETGVTQSPTHLIKTRGQQVTLRCSSQSGHNTVSWYQQALGQGPQFIFQYYREEENGRGNFPPRFSGLQFPNYSSELNVNALELDDSALYLCASSWGYEQYFGPGTRLTVT.

CDR3 protein: CASSDRQDYGYTF. In DNA, the CDR3 is TGTGCCAGCAGCGACCGACAGGACTATGGCTACACCTTC. The V call is TRBV6-2 or TRBV6-3, the J call TRBJ1-2, with D tentatively TRBD1 (6 bases). CDR1 and CDR2 from the germline V gene are MNHEY and SVGEGT. Trimming took off 6 bases at V and 3 bases at J, with 11 bases between the two ends. The CDR3 runs 13 residues.

The CDR3 coding sequence is TGTGCCAGCAGCCAAGATCGGGGGGGAGTGGGAAATGAGCAGTTCTTC. Residues: CASSQDRGGVGNEQFF. This chain links TRBV3-1 with TRBJ2-1; 8 nucleotides align to TRBD2. Germline-derived CDR1 and CDR2 are LGHDT and YNNKEL (reference sequence). With 0 bases clipped from V and 7 bases from J, the junction kept 8 bases outside the gene matches. The CDR3 runs to 16 residues.

The rearrangement uses TRBV4-3 and TRBJ2-3; TRBD2 aligns across 11 bases. Germline CDR1 LGHNA, CDR2 YSLEER. V trimming: 2 bases; J trimming: 2 bases; junction bases outside the gene matches: 6. This CDR3 region has 17 residues. CDR3 sequence: CASSQQTSGINTDTQYF. The CDR3 DNA reads TGCGCCAGCAGCCAACAGACTAGCGGGATAAACACAGATACGCAGTATTTT.

The chain couples TRBV12-3 or TRBV12-4 to TRBJ2-1; TRBD2 matches 7 bases. CDR3 size: 14 residues. V shed 8 bases and J 4 bases; nucleotides not matched to a gene: 8. The chain's CDR3 is CASLEGGRYNEQFF. In DNA form, the CDR3 reads TGTGCCAGCCTGGAGGGAGGGAGGTACAATGAGCAGTTCTTC.

This clonotype occurred a few times. The chain uses TRBV6-5 and TRBJ2-1; unclear D gene. Germline V gene sequence: CDR1 MNHEY, CDR2 SVGAGI. The CDR3 loop spans 15 amino acids. The V gene lost 2 bases and the J gene lost 5 bases, with 13 bases spanning the gap. For the CDR3, the DNA is TGTGCCAGCAGTTACGTTTTAGCTCGCAACAATGAGCAGTTCTTC. This translates into CASSYVLARNNEQFF.

The V and J genes are TRBV5-6 and TRBJ2-7; D is possibly TRBD2 (5 bases). The V gene's germline CDR1 is SGHDT and CDR2 YYEEEE. Trimming removed 4 bases from V and 5 bases from J, with 13 bases in between. This CDR3 has 13 residues. The CDR3 region is CASSLDGINEQYV. CDR3 bases: TGTGCCAGCAGCCTGGACGGGATAAACGAGCAGTACGTC.

The genes are TRBV5-1 and TRBJ1-1; D is undetermined. The germline V and J ends were trimmed by 2 bases and 1 base, with 9 bases remaining between them. The CDR3 consists of 14 residues. Germline V gives CDR1 SGHRS, CDR2 YFSETQ. Here the CDR3 reads CASSFPNANTEAFF. CDR3 nucleotides: TGCGCCAGCAGCTTCCCCAATGCGAACACTGAAGCTTTCTTT. Filled out from reference TRBV5-1 and TRBJ1-1, the complete variable domain reads KAGVTQTPRYLIKTRGQQVTLSCSPISGHRSVSWYQQTPGQGLQFLFEYFSETQRNKGNFPGRFSGRQFSNSRSEMNVSTLELGDSALYLCASSFPNANTEAFFGQGTRLTVV.

This clonotype was observed once. V is TRBV20-1 and J is TRBJ2-7; 9 positions match TRBD2. Germline CDR1 and CDR2: DFQATT and SNEGSKA (reference sequence). J was trimmed by 3 bases and V by 3 bases; bases with no gene match: 9. This CDR3 has 15 residues. For the CDR3, the DNA is TGCAGTGCTAGGCCTTCTAGCGGGATCGGCTACGAGCAGTACTTC. It codes for CSARPSSGIGYEQYF.

The V call is TRBV12-3 or TRBV12-4, the J call TRBJ2-7; D perhaps matches TRBD2 (6 bases). The CDR3 runs to 15 residues. Trimming pared 2 bases from V and 3 bases from J, leaving 14 bases between. The DNA of the CDR3 is TGTGCCAGCAGTTTATCGGGACTGAGGATCTACGAGCAGTACTTC. Translation: CASSLSGLRIYEQYF.

This chain links TRBV20-1 with TRBJ2-3; TRBD2 matches at 9 bases. The germline CDR1 and CDR2 sequences are DFQATT and SNEGSKA (reference sequence). With V trimmed by 4 bases and J by 4 bases, 12 bases remained unmatched. The CDR3 has 16 residues. The CDR3 DNA reads as TGCAGTGCTAAGGGGACATTAGCGGGAGCGTCAGATACGCAGTATTTT. Its protein is CSAKGTLAGASDTQYF.

The chain joins TRBV12-3 or TRBV12-4 to TRBJ2-5; 7 bases map to TRBD2. CDR3 length equals 13 residues. V gave up 7 bases and J gave up 5 bases; unmatched junction bases: 7. The CDR3 reads CASTPGLQETQYF. The CDR3 DNA follows: TGTGCCAGCACCCCGGGACTACAGGAGACCCAGTACTTC.

V and J are TRBV27 and TRBJ2-7; D not certain. Germline V gene data show CDR1 as MNHEY and CDR2 as SMNVEV (reference sequence). The CDR3 loop spans 13 amino acids. Trimming stripped 0 bases from V and 6 bases from J, with 9 bases between. The CDR3 reads CASSLSRIGEQYF. The CDR3 bases are TGTGCCAGCAGTTTATCTCGGATTGGCGAGCAGTACTTC.

With regard to this clonotype: With a much larger clone just one base away, this may be a read error. The chain recombines TRBV20-1 with TRBJ2-3; 12 bases line up with TRBD2. The V gene's germline CDR1 is DFQATT and CDR2 SNEGSKA (reference sequence). The CDR3 runs to 17 residues. This CDR3 reads CCARDPSGRAGTDTQYF. The CDR3 DNA reads as TGCTGTGCTAGAGATCCTAGCGGGAGGGCCGGGACAGATACGCAGTATTTT.

This clonotype showed up just once. The CDR3 sequence: CASRLTGGNTIYF. The CDR3 region has the DNA TGTGCCAGCAGATTGACAGGGGGAAACACCATATATTTT. This chain uses TRBV7-2 with TRBJ1-3; TRBD1 matches at 7 bases. Germline V gene sequence: CDR1 SGHTA, CDR2 FQGNSA. This CDR3 region has 13 residues. Trimming removed 6 bases from V and 4 bases from J; junction bases left unmatched: 3. The variable domain in full, with the rest retrieved from reference TRBV7-2 and TRBJ1-3, is GAGVSQSPSNKVTEKGKDVELRCDPISGHTALYWYRQSLGQGLEFLIYFQGNSAPDKSGLPSDRFSAERTGGSVSTLTIQRTQQEDSAVYLCASRLTGGNTIYFGEGSWLTVV.

In its sample, this clonotype was seen a few times. V is TRBV20-1 and J is TRBJ2-7, with 8 bases identical to TRBD2. The CDR3 is made up of 14 amino acids. Germline loops: CDR1 DFQATT, CDR2 SNEGSKA (reference sequence). V lost 6 bases, J lost 4 bases, and 11 bases stayed unmatched. CDR3 protein: CSATYLIAGYEQYF. DNA for the CDR3: TGCAGTGCCACATATTTGATAGCGGGATACGAGCAGTACTTC.

The CDR3 protein is CASSAAQGGDTGELFF. In DNA, the CDR3 is TGTGCCAGCAGCGCGGCTCAGGGGGGGGACACCGGGGAGCTGTTTTTT. This chain links TRBV5-4 with TRBJ2-2; D may correspond to TRBD1 or TRBD2 (7 bases each). Trimming took off 4 bases at V and 3 bases at J, with 16 bases between the two ends. CDR1 is SGHNT, CDR2 YYREEE, per germline (reference sequence). The CDR3 is made up of 16 amino acids.

This clonotype was observed a handful of times. The chain employs TRBV6-5 and TRBJ1-1; D might be TRBD1 (5 bases). The V gene's germline CDR1 is MNHEY and CDR2 SVGAGI. CDR3 length equals 13 residues. V was clipped by 2 bases and J by 6 bases, with 10 bases between them. The CDR3 DNA sequence: TGTGCCAGCAGTTACGACCAGGGATCTGAAGCTTTCTTT. Translated, it gives CASSYDQGSEAFF.